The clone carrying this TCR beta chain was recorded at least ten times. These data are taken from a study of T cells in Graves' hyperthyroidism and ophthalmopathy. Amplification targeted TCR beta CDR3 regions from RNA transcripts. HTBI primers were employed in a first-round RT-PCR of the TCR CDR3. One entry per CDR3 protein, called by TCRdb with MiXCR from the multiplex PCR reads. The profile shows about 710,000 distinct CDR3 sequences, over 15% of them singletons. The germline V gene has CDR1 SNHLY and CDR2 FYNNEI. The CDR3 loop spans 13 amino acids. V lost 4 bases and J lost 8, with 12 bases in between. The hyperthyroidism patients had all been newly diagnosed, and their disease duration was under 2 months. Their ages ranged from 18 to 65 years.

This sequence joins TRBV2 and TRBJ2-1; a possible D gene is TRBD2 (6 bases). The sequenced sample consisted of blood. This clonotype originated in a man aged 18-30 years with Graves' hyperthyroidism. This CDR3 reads CASSVGGTDEQFF. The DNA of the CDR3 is TGTGCCAGCAGTGTAGGAGGGACGGATGAGCAGTTCTTC.